This T cell receptor beta chain is from a study of human T cells and chemical hapten exposure. The overall study: A patient group, mainly female, showed alopecia areata, totalis or universalis. Whole-study results and caveats: The study found that DPC sensitization did not change TCRs above 1 in 1000 frequency. Expanded TCRs created a significantly greater count of big CDR3 similarity clusters than controls did.

The germline V and J ends were trimmed by 6 bases and 3 bases, with 15 bases remaining between them. The CDR3 consists of 14 residues. This clonotype was seen only a few times. The antigen is unknown. One entry per CDR3 protein results from TCRdb running MiXCR on the RACE reads. The data show about 42,000 distinct CDR3 sequences, with 9.5% to 10% seen just once and 11% to 15% held by the top ten. Specified time point: patch test 2, 6 weeks after DPC sensitization. As to treatment: therapeutic diphenylcyclopropenone sensitization with weekly scalp DPC. Extraction yielded total RNA from whole blood (unfractionated). In every case, blood was obtained before the patch test was applied.

Sequences were derived from whole blood, sampled in connection with sensitization to the hapten diphenylcyclopropenone (DPC). The chain links TRBV12-3 or TRBV12-4 to TRBJ2-7; no definite D call. The clonotype originates from a young woman with alopecia areata. Some clones in this sample may be carry-over from other donors' samples. CDR3 protein: CASRSPSVLYEQYF. In DNA, the CDR3 is TGTGCCAGCAGATCCCCCAGTGTCCTCTACGAGCAGTACTTC.